This paragraph reports one T cell receptor (beta chain). The target antigen is unknown. The CDR3 is 16 residues long. In germline, CDR1 is MNHEY, CDR2 SMNVEV (reference sequence). V lost 6 bases, J lost 5 bases, and 15 bases stayed unmatched. This entry comes from a study of cytomegalovirus exposure and HLA in healthy donors. The study, taken as a whole, reports: Some public TCRs appeared in many individuals, while most sequences were rare. According to the study, 150 to 200 TCR beta chains were cytomegalovirus-associated.

In the PCR, 60 Vbeta and 13 Jbeta primers were used. The table came from immunoSEQ multiplex PCR; TCRdb's copy has only in-frame clones and leaves some out. Among some 200,000 clones listed, 75% to 90% were seen once. Sequencing input: PBMCs. The V and J genes are TRBV27 and TRBJ2-7; TRBD1 matches at 8 bases. This receptor was identified in a boy aged 5-17 years in good health and CMV-seronegative. The CDR3 DNA reads TGTGCCAGCAGACCTCTTTCTGGCTCGGACAGGGACGAGCAGTACTTC. This sequence encodes CASRPLSGSDRDEQYF.